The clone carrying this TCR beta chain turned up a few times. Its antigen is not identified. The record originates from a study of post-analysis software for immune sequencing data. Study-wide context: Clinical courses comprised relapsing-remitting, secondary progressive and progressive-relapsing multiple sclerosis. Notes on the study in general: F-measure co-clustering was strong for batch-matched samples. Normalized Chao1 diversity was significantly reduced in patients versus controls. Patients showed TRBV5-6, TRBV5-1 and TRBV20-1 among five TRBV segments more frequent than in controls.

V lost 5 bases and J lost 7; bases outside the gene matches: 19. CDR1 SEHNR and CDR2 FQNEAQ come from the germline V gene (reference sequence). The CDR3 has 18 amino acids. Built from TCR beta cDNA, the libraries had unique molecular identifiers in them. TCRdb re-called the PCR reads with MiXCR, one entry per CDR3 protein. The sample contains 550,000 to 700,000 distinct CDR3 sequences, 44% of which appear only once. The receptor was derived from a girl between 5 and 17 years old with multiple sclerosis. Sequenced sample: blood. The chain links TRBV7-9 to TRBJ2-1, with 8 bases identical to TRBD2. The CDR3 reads CASSLTGRGGIARNEQFF. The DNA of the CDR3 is TGTGCCAGCAGCCTGACAGGCCGCGGGGGGATCGCGCGGAATGAGCAGTTCTTC.